These 4 T cell receptor beta chains were sequenced from one sample in a study of EBV T-cell therapy then PD-1 blockade in nasopharyngeal carcinoma. Time point here: 266 days after commencement of treatment, after nivolumab therapy. Treatment reported: AdE1-LMPpoly-expanded autologous EBV-specific T-cell therapy followed by anti-PD-1 nivolumab. Sequencing was performed with immunoSEQ multiplex PCR; in TCRdb, only in-frame clones are kept and a portion is missing. The table has about 21,000 clones, around 80% seen once; the top ten hold roughly a third. These receptors lack a known antigen. The specimen was CD8+ T cells from blood, collected at approximately day 260 from a patient whose treatment included autologous EBV-specific T cells and nivolumab. These receptors came from a man in his forties or fifties with nasopharyngeal carcinoma.

This sequence joins TRBV24-1 and TRBJ2-3; 9 nucleotides align to TRBD1. This CDR3 comprises 14 residues. V dropped 7 bases and J dropped 3; count of bases not matched to a gene: 4. Germline V gives CDR1 KGHDR, CDR2 SFDVKD. The CDR3 spells CATRGTGRTDTQYF. CDR3 nucleotide sequence: TGTGCCACCAGAGGGACAGGGCGGACAGATACGCAGTATTTT.

This clone is categorized as medium-sized. The chain carries TRBV5-6 and TRBJ2-5; D call uncertain. Trimming shortened V by 3 bases and J by 5 bases, and 20 bases separated the two germline ends. This CDR3 is 16 amino acids long. CDR1 is SGHDT, CDR2 YYEEEE, per germline. CDR3 region: CASSWQVDNPGETQYF. The CDR3 coding sequence is TGTGCCAGCAGCTGGCAGGTCGACAACCCCGGGGAGACCCAGTACTTC.

The DNA of the CDR3 is TGCGCCAGCAGCCAAGAGGCGGGATTAGTTGGGAATGAGCAGTTCTTC. This gives the protein CASSQEAGLVGNEQFF. The chain combines TRBV4-1 with TRBJ2-1; the D gene is possibly TRBD2 (6 bases). V was clipped by 0 bases and J by 7 bases, with 16 bases between them. Germline V lookup: CDR1 MGHRA, CDR2 YSYEKL. This CDR3 is built from 16 residues.

The CDR3 loop reads CASSGQGAFDSKNIQYF. The CDR3, as DNA: TGTGCCAGCAGCGGACAGGGGGCATTCGATTCCAAAAACATTCAGTACTTC. The J gene is TRBJ2-4, the V gene TRBV5-5; 11 nucleotides agree with TRBD1. The CDR3 runs 17 residues. V shed 4 bases, J shed 2 bases, and the junction held 8 bases outside the gene matches. CDR1 and CDR2 (germline): SGHKS, YYEKEE (reference sequence).